This T cell receptor (beta chain) was identified in a study of T cells in localized non-small cell lung cancer. Per the germline V gene, CDR1 is SGHTA and CDR2 is FQGNSA. The CDR3 has 14 residues. V lost 4 bases and J 1 base, leaving 9 bases between the germline ends. TCRdb's copy holds only in-frame clones and misses some; the assay was immunoSEQ multiplex PCR. This table holds 30,000 or so clones, over 75% found once. This receptor was obtained from a woman between 35 and 70 years old with stage III lung adenocarcinoma. The chain recombines TRBV7-2 with TRBJ2-3; D gene unclear. Sample: peripheral blood mononuclear cells, taken before any cancer treatment. CDR3 protein: CASSYSRRTDTQYF. Written as DNA, the CDR3 is TGTGCCAGCAGCTACTCCCGACGCACAGATACGCAGTATTTT.